The clone carrying this T cell receptor beta chain was found a few times. These data come from a study of shared T cell receptors in the human thymus. Clones were sequenced by immunoSEQ multiplex PCR, and TCRdb holds only the in-frame ones, with some missing. The table shows 550,000 to 800,000 clones, with roughly 85% occurring only once. V trimming: 3 bases; J trimming: 5 bases; junction bases outside the gene matches: 10. The germline V gene has CDR1 KGHSH and CDR2 LQKENI. The CDR3 sequence is 16 residues long. The sample also formed part of further work on human thymus T cells. That study adds: Resections from corrective heart surgery supplied the thymus tissue. Thymic and blood repertoires appeared to show biased V and J gene usage. Highly overlapping thymic repertoires among unrelated individuals were reported in related research.

This receptor was taken from a girl under three years old with a congenital heart defect. Sequences were obtained from thymocytes. V gene TRBV18 combines with J gene TRBJ2-5; 9 bases fit TRBD1. CDR3 region: CASSPPRYTGGETQYF. CDR3 coding DNA: TGTGCCAGCTCACCCCCAAGATACACAGGGGGCGAGACCCAGTACTTC. The full variable domain, completed using reference TRBV18 and TRBJ2-5, is NAGVMQNPRHLVRRRGQEARLRCSPMKGHSHVYWYRQLPEEGLKFMVYLQKENIIDESGMPKERFSAEFPKEGPSILRIQQVVRGDSAAYFCASSPPRYTGGETQYFGPGTRLLVL.